This T cell receptor (beta chain) was sequenced during a study of beta chain features in type 1 diabetes. Study-level points and caveats: Whatever favoring of shorter templates PCR might show would apply equally to patients and controls. All four CD4+ subsets from Type 1 diabetes patients carried moderately but significantly shorter TCRB CDR3s. The naive, central memory and Treg TCRB repertoires showed an apparent similarity that was greater among patients than among healthy donors.

CDR1 is SGHTA, CDR2 FQGNSA, per germline. The V and J ends lost 2 bases and 7 bases, in that order; junction bases with no gene match: 9. The CDR3 extends over 15 amino acids. Sequenced material consisted of expressed TCRB transcripts (all of the isolated RNA was reverse transcribed). Sequencing of naive, central memory and regulatory T cell samples gave an average of around 3.5 million reads. Sequencing used immunoSEQ multiplex PCR; TCRdb keeps in-frame clones, though not all of them. The sample lists 300,000 to 450,000 clones, around a tenth occurring once. Concerning this clone itself: Its target is not known.

Once sorted, every population was more than 98% pure. Sequencing input: central memory CD4+ T cells from blood. The clonotype originates from a man aged 25-45 years with type 1 diabetes. The chain uses TRBV7-2 and TRBJ2-7; 9 nucleotides agree with TRBD1. The CDR3 loop is CASSLLGQGWAEQYF. Written as DNA, the CDR3 is TGTGCCAGCAGCTTATTGGGACAGGGTTGGGCAGAGCAGTACTTC.